This TCR beta chain was captured in a study of blood T cell repertoires in COVID-19 (dated by TCRdb to the early 2020s). Looking at the study overall: Samples from collaborators originated in the United States, Italy and Spain and spanned both the acute and convalescent phases of COVID-19. The prospective study material was composed of cDNA or gDNA derived from T cells, B-cell-depleted T cells, or PBMCs. Subjects who had been exposed to COVID-19, were actively infected with it, or had recovered from it provided the deeply sampled blood TCRbeta repertoires that made up the dataset. A freely available public database, intended as a resource for researchers studying the immune response to SARS-CoV-2, is where the repertoires were released. Samples came from the ongoing ImmuneRACE study (first 160 participants) plus 1,254 subjects from 6 global collaborators. A de-identified subject ID, COVID-19 status, age in years and sex were almost always included in the sample metadata. Where available, HLA class I and class II types were obtained from metadata supplied by the sample provider rather than from assay-based typing. The study at large found these results: How much clinical and demographic metadata was included differed by source and by participant, and the metadata was provided uncurated.

Whole blood was collected in K2EDTA tubes by collaborating institutions according to the institutions' own protocols. Collaborator samples were shipped for TCRbeta analysis as frozen whole blood, isolated PBMCs, or DNA extracted from either sample type. Comments on this clone: What this receptor recognizes is not known. No clone much larger than this one lies a single base away; base qualities are absent.

Looking up the germline V gene (reference sequence) yields CDR1 LNHDA and CDR2 SQIVND. V drops 3 bases and J drops 8 bases, leaving 13 bases in between. Reading from cysteine to phenylalanine, the CDR3 counts 13 amino acids. The retained sequence is limited to the CDR3, 39 bases, with the frame set at the first base. TCRbeta CDR3 regions were amplified from genomic DNA by means of the immunoSEQ Assay, a bias-controlled multiplex PCR. As for how the authors treated the data: Nucleated cell counts per sample were estimated from amplification of reference gene primers within the assay. Sequence reads were collapsed and filtered to measure the absolute abundance of every unique TCRbeta CDR3 rearrangement. For each sample, productive Simpson clonality was calculated as the square root of Simpson's diversity index over productive rearrangements. TCRdb retrieved this table from immuneACCESS and kept in-frame rearrangements only. Not all clones are present; in checked studies, unresolved V genes account for under half, and no reason is known for the remainder. D and trimming come from the DNA, and the V and J calls and clone size come from that table. The sample yields under 95,000 clones; more than 85% were counted once. The ten largest clones take up 4.5% to 5.5% of the sample.

The V gene is TRBV19 and the J gene is TRBJ1-2, with no reliable assignment of the D segment. Material for sequencing was peripheral blood. The sequence was collected from a man aged 35-49 years with acute or convalescent COVID-19. The encoded CDR3 is CASSISDPRGYTF. The sequenced DNA: TGTGCCAGTAGTATTAGCGACCCTAGGGGCTACACCTTC.